This entry lists 20 T cell receptor beta chains sequenced from one sample in a study of cytomegalovirus exposure and HLA in healthy donors. PCR amplification relied on 60 Vbeta primers (plus 13 Jbeta primers). Sequenced by immunoSEQ multiplex PCR; TCRdb stores in-frame clones only, minus some. Among about 130,000 clones listed, roughly 78% were seen once. Sequenced sample: PBMCs. These receptors all come from a man aged 25 to 40 in good health and CMV-seropositive.

This clone was observed a single time. This sequence joins TRBV6-5 and TRBJ2-7; tentatively, D is TRBD2 (6 bases). The V gene's germline CDR1 is MNHEY and CDR2 SVGAGI. Trimming took 6 bases from V and 2 from J, leaving 11 bases between them. The CDR3 totals 13 residues. The CDR3 here is CASRPGAAYEQYF. The DNA of the CDR3 is TGTGCCAGCAGGCCGGGAGCAGCCTACGAGCAGTACTTC.

The chain recombines TRBV6-1 with TRBJ2-7; 9 bases are shared with TRBD2. This CDR3 region has 17 residues. The ends lost 3 bases at V and 6 bases at J; junction bases unmatched: 15. Germline CDR1 is MNHNS and CDR2 is SASEGT. The CDR3 DNA sequence: TGTGCCAGCAGTGACAGAGACCGGGGACTAGCATTATCCGAGCAGTACTTC. Protein product: CASSDRDRGLALSEQYF.

This clone was observed a few times. This chain links TRBV19 with TRBJ2-3; 9 bases align to TRBD2. The CDR3 spans 15 residues. Losses at the gene ends were 6 bases for V and 4 bases for J; bases not matched to a gene: 8. In germline, CDR1 is LNHDA, CDR2 SQIVND (reference sequence). CDR3 DNA sequence: TGTGCCAGTAGAAGGGCGGGAGGGCCCTCAGATACGCAGTATTTT. Translated, it gives CASRRAGGPSDTQYF.

The CDR3, as DNA: TGTGCTAGTGGTTTAGATGCAGCGGGCCCCACAGATACGCAGTATTTT. Translated, it gives CASGLDAAGPTDTQYF. This chain connects TRBV12-5 to TRBJ2-3; TRBD2 is a possible D gene (6 bases). V shed 3 bases and J shed 2 bases, with 15 bases lying between them. Germline lookup yields CDR1 LGHNT and CDR2 FRNRAP. This CDR3 spans 16 amino acids. Together with reference TRBV12-5 and TRBJ2-3, the CDR3 gives the full variable domain: DARVTQTPRHKVTEMGQEVTMRCQPILGHNTVFWYRQTMMQGLELLAYFRNRAPLDDSGMPKDRFSAEMPDATLATLKIQPSEPRDSAVYFCASGLDAAGPTDTQYFGPGTRLTVL.

The V call is TRBV5-1, the J call TRBJ2-1; D not resolved. Trimming removed 1 base at V and 0 bases at J, with 11 bases between. This CDR3 has 16 residues. Germline loops: CDR1 SGHRS, CDR2 YFSETQ. CDR3 nucleotides: TGCGCCAGCAGCTTGATAACCGGTAGCTCCTACAATGAGCAGTTCTTC. Translated, it gives CASSLITGSSYNEQFF. The variable domain in full, completed from reference TRBV5-1 and TRBJ2-1, reads KAGVTQTPRYLIKTRGQQVTLSCSPISGHRSVSWYQQTPGQGLQFLFEYFSETQRNKGNFPGRFSGRQFSNSRSEMNVSTLELGDSALYLCASSLITGSSYNEQFFGPGTRLTVL.

The chain combines TRBV7-3 with TRBJ2-5; 10 bases line up with TRBD2. The CDR3 runs to 15 residues. Trimming took 4 bases from V and 5 from J; bases not matched to a gene: 7. CDR1 is SGHTA, CDR2 FQGTGA, per germline. CDR3 in DNA: TGTGCCAGCAGCTCGAGCGGGAGGGGGACGGAGACCCAGTACTTC. It encodes CASSSSGRGTETQYF.

This clone was seen just once. The chain has TRBV13 and TRBJ2-1, with 9 bases lining up with TRBD1. The germline V gene has CDR1 PRHDT and CDR2 FYEKMQ (reference sequence). The CDR3 sequence is 15 residues long. V trimming: 4 bases; J trimming: 5 bases; junction bases outside the gene matches: 6. Here the CDR3 DNA reads TGTGCCAGCAGCTCTGACAGGGGGTCTAACAATGAGCAGTTCTTC. Amino acids: CASSSDRGSNNEQFF.

This chain's CDR3 is CASSQDPEYTGELFF. The DNA of the CDR3 is TGCGCCAGCAGCCAAGATCCGGAGTACACCGGGGAGCTGTTTTTT. The rearrangement joins TRBV4-3 to TRBJ2-2, with D hard to call. This CDR3 comprises 15 residues. Trimming stripped 0 bases from V and 3 bases from J, with 8 bases between. Germline V CDR1 and CDR2: LGHNA, YSLEER.

The rearrangement uses TRBV9 and TRBJ2-7; D is unresolved. Germline V gene sequence: CDR1 SGDLS, CDR2 YYNGEE. Trimming shortened V by 3 bases and J by 2 bases, and 9 bases separated the two germline ends. The CDR3 is 13 amino acids. CDR3 nucleotides: TGTGCCAGCAGCGGCGGTTCCACCTACGAGCAGTACTTC. It translates to CASSGGSTYEQYF.

This clone was picked up a small number of times. This chain links TRBV27 with TRBJ2-2; 7 bases are shared with TRBD2. The CDR3 runs to 16 residues. Germline loops: CDR1 MNHEY, CDR2 SMNVEV (reference sequence). The J segment lost 1 base and the V segment lost 5 bases, leaving 7 bases of the junction unmatched. The chain's CDR3 is CASSRTLAVNTGELFF. CDR3 DNA sequence: TGTGCCAGCAGTCGCACCCTAGCGGTGAACACCGGGGAGCTGTTTTTT.

The V gene is TRBV9, the J gene TRBJ2-3; D is perhaps TRBD1 (6 bases). Germline V gives CDR1 SGDLS, CDR2 YYNGEE. The CDR3 loop spans 15 amino acids. Deletions cut 1 base from V and 3 bases from J, with 12 bases between. CDR3 loop: CASSVNQGWTDTQYF. The CDR3 nucleotides read TGTGCCAGCAGCGTAAATCAGGGGTGGACAGATACGCAGTATTTT. The variable domain in full, completed from reference TRBV9 and TRBJ2-3, reads DSGVTQTPKHLITATGQRVTLRCSPRSGDLSVYWYQQSLDQGLQFLIQYYNGEERAKGNILERFSAQQFPDLHSELNLSSLELGDSALYFCASSVNQGWTDTQYFGPGTRLTVL.

The V and J genes are TRBV28 and TRBJ2-2, with 10 nucleotides matching TRBD1. Germline values: CDR1 MDHEN, CDR2 SYDVKM. J was trimmed by 4 bases and V by 6 bases; bases with no gene match: 8. The CDR3 is 16 residues long. Written as DNA, the CDR3 is TGTGCCAGCAGGGAGGGGACAGGGGTAGGCACCGGGGAGCTGTTTTTT. Amino acids: CASREGTGVGTGELFF.

The V gene is TRBV9, the J gene TRBJ2-7, with TRBD2 matching 10 bases. Germline V CDR1 and CDR2: SGDLS, YYNGEE. Trimming removed 0 bases from V and 5 bases from J; junction bases left unmatched: 5. The CDR3 is 15 residues long. As DNA, the CDR3 is TGTGCCAGCAGCGTAGGTGGAGCGGGAGGGGACGAGCAGTACTTC. This translates into CASSVGGAGGDEQYF.

The rearrangement uses TRBV4-1 and TRBJ1-4; 11 bases align to TRBD1. Germline trimming cut 4 bases from V and 6 bases from J; bases unmatched to any gene: 4. Germline-derived CDR1 and CDR2 are MGHRA and YSYEKL. This CDR3 region has 15 residues. CDR3 sequence (DNA): TGCGCCAGCAGCCTACGGACAGGGGGCTATGAAAAACTGTTTTTT. It specifies CASSLRTGGYEKLFF.

The V call is TRBV29-1, the J call TRBJ2-5, with 7 bases that match TRBD1. This CDR3 has 10 amino acids. Germline CDR1 SQVTM, CDR2 ANQGSEA. V lost 3 bases to trimming and J lost 14 bases; unmatched junction nucleotides: 6. For the CDR3, the DNA is TGCAGCGTTGATAGGGACAGCGGATACTTC. Its protein product is CSVDRDSGYF.

A word on this clone: Other DNA variants within this sample encode the same CDR3. The chain uses TRBV27 and TRBJ2-6; weak D call: TRBD2 (6 bases). With 5 bases removed from V and 4 bases from J, the gap between germline ends came to 9 bases. The CDR3 length is 14 residues. Germline CDR1 MNHEY, CDR2 SMNVEV (reference sequence). CDR3 sequence (DNA): TGTGCCAGCAGTGCGGGGCGCGGGGCCAACGTCCTGACTTTC. Its protein product is CASSAGRGANVLTF.

V and J are TRBV7-2 and TRBJ2-2; D may be TRBD1 (6 bases). Per the germline V gene, CDR1 is SGHTA and CDR2 is FQGNSA. This CDR3 is 16 amino acids long. V was cut by 0 bases and J by 2 bases, with 10 bases left in between. CDR3 bases: TGTGCCAGCAGCTTAGCCAGGGGCCATAACACCGGGGAGCTGTTTTTT. Translated, it gives CASSLARGHNTGELFF.

The chain couples TRBV7-2 to TRBJ1-2; D is possibly TRBD1 (6 bases). Trimming shortened V by 4 bases and J by 0 bases, and 12 bases separated the two germline ends. CDR3 size: 15 residues. CDR1 and CDR2 from the germline V gene are SGHTA and FQGNSA. The CDR3 loop is CASSSRTGTNYGYTF. In DNA form, the CDR3 reads TGTGCCAGCAGCTCGCGTACAGGGACTAACTATGGCTACACCTTC.

The rearrangement uses TRBV7-2 and TRBJ1-2, with a weak D call TRBD1 (5 bases). V was trimmed by 0 bases and J by 3 bases, leaving 11 bases between them. Germline loops: CDR1 SGHTA, CDR2 FQGNSA. This CDR3 is 15 amino acids long. The CDR3 DNA is TGTGCCAGCAGCTTAGCATCCAGGGCAGACTATGGCTACACCTTC. Its protein product is CASSLASRADYGYTF.

This sequence joins TRBV14 and TRBJ2-7; D is perhaps TRBD2 (5 bases). From germline, CDR1 is SGHDN and CDR2 FVKESK. The CDR3 spans 13 residues. Trimming removed 0 bases at V and 8 bases at J, with 11 bases between. The CDR3 loop is CASSQDGRPKQYF. The CDR3 nucleotides are TGTGCCAGCAGCCAAGATGGGAGACCCAAGCAGTACTTC.